Below, 22 T cell receptor beta chains from the same sample are listed, as sequenced in a study of graft-versus-host responses after intestinal transplantation. Their antigens are not known. Libraries were prepared by immunoSEQ multiplex PCR; TCRdb keeps only in-frame clonotypes and omits some of them. The sample contains about 83,000 clones, roughly 89% of which appear only once. The sequences come from unstimulated CD4+ T cells sorted from spleen or lymph node cells, collected before intestinal transplant. The receptors shown here come from a human donor who received an intestinal transplant.

The gene calls are TRBV9 and TRBJ2-3, with D possibly TRBD2 on 5 matching bases. The CDR3 spans 13 residues. Trimming pared 6 bases from V and 4 bases from J, leaving 12 bases between. The V gene's germline CDR1 is SGDLS and CDR2 YYNGEE. The CDR3 protein is CASTAEAADTQYF. In DNA form, the CDR3 reads TGTGCCAGCACCGCGGAGGCGGCAGATACGCAGTATTTT.

The chain joins TRBV15 to TRBJ1-3, with no clear D. V was pared by 3 bases and J by 0 bases, with 12 bases between. CDR1 is LNHNV, CDR2 YYDKDF, per germline (reference sequence). The CDR3 is made up of 16 amino acids. The CDR3 region is CATSRTDGVSGNTIYF. The CDR3 DNA follows: TGTGCCACCAGCAGGACGGATGGAGTCTCTGGAAACACCATATATTTT. Using reference TRBV15 and TRBJ1-3 for the parts outside the CDR3, the full variable domain is DAMVIQNPRYQVTQFGKPVTLSCSQTLNHNVMYWYQQKSSQAPKLLFHYYDKDFNNEADTPDNFQSRRPNTSFCFLDIRSPGLGDTAMYLCATSRTDGVSGNTIYFGEGSWLTVV.

V gene TRBV28 combines with J gene TRBJ1-1; D call uncertain. Per the germline V gene, CDR1 is MDHEN and CDR2 is SYDVKM. The CDR3 is 15 amino acids. Trimming left V 5 bases short and J 0 bases short, with 13 bases between. In nucleotides, the CDR3 is TGTGCCAGCAGTCCCCGCAGGATTCTGAACACTGAAGCTTTCTTT. As protein: CASSPRRILNTEAFF.

This chain joins TRBV5-8 and TRBJ2-4, with 7 positions matching TRBD1. The CDR3 sequence is 16 residues long. The trim removed 2 bases at V and 5 bases at J, leaving 10 bases unmatched. The germline gives CDR1 SGHTS, CDR2 YDEGEE. CDR3 bases: TGTGCCAGCAGCTTCACCGGGACAGCGCCCGAAAACATTCAGTACTTC. Residues: CASSFTGTAPENIQYF. The full variable domain, in which reference TRBV5-8 and TRBJ2-4 provide the parts outside the CDR3, is EAGVTQSPTHLIKTRGQQATLRCSPISGHTSVYWYQQALGLGLQFLLWYDEGEERNRGNFPPRFSGRQFPNYSSELNVNALELEDSALYLCASSFTGTAPENIQYFGAGTRLSVL.

The chain employs TRBV28 and TRBJ1-4; 9 positions agree with TRBD1. The V gene's germline CDR1 is MDHEN and CDR2 SYDVKM. Trimming at V came to 4 bases and at J to 8 bases, leaving 5 bases not matched to a gene. The CDR3 contains 14 residues. The CDR3 sequence is CASSSGQGWEKLFF. Here the CDR3 DNA reads TGTGCCAGCAGTTCCGGACAGGGGTGGGAAAAACTGTTTTTT.

The genes are TRBV18 and TRBJ2-6; perhaps TRBD2 as D (5 bases). The CDR3 spans 15 residues. Deletions cut 6 bases from V and 4 bases from J, with 13 bases between. Germline CDR1 and CDR2: KGHSH and LQKENI. CDR3 nucleotide sequence: TGTGCCAGCTCCCCCTCGTCGGGGGGGGCCAACGTCCTGACTTTC. It translates to CASSPSSGGANVLTF.

The chain employs TRBV2 and TRBJ1-5; 9 nucleotides align to TRBD1. Germline V gene sequence: CDR1 SNHLY, CDR2 FYNNEI. This CDR3 has 16 amino acids. The ends lost 4 bases at V and 0 bases at J; junction bases unmatched: 4. The CDR3 sequence is CASSGQGGYSNQPQHF. In nucleotides, the CDR3 is TGTGCCAGCAGTGGACAGGGGGGTTATAGCAATCAGCCCCAGCATTTT.

This chain connects TRBV6-1 to TRBJ1-1, with D possibly matching TRBD1 (5 bases). V gave up 7 bases and J gave up 4 bases, with 10 bases separating them. This CDR3 has 12 amino acids. The germline CDR1 and CDR2 sequences are MNHNS and SASEGT. The CDR3 loop reads CASKMGGTEAFF. The CDR3 nucleotides read TGTGCCAGCAAAATGGGGGGCACTGAAGCTTTCTTT.

This clone was seen only once. The genes are TRBV2 and TRBJ2-7, with D possibly TRBD1 on 6 matching bases. Trimming pared 6 bases from V and 3 bases from J, leaving 15 bases between. CDR3 length equals 14 residues. CDR1 and CDR2 from the germline V gene are SNHLY and FYNNEI. CDR3 loop: CASRFRDTYYEQYF. For the CDR3, the DNA is TGTGCCAGCAGATTCCGGGACACTTACTACGAGCAGTACTTC. Variable domain in full (rest from reference TRBV2 and TRBJ2-7): EPEVTQTPSHQVTQMGQEVILRCVPISNHLYFYWYRQILGQKVEFLVSFYNNEISEKSEIFDDQFSVERPDGSNFTLKIRSTKLEDSAMYFCASRFRDTYYEQYFGPGTRLTVT.

CDR3 DNA sequence: TGTGCCAGCAGTCCCCACCCTGGACAGGGGAGGGGGCTTGGGTTTGGCTACACCTTC. The encoded protein is CASSPHPGQGRGLGFGYTF. The chain uses TRBV28 and TRBJ1-2; TRBD1 agrees at 9 bases. CDR1 and CDR2 from the germline V gene are MDHEN and SYDVKM. V lost 5 bases and J lost 7; bases outside the gene matches: 23. This CDR3 region has 19 residues.

This clone was detected a few times. The chain employs TRBV28 and TRBJ1-1; 10 bases fit TRBD1. The CDR3 covers 15 residues. The ends lost 4 bases at V and 7 bases at J; junction bases unmatched: 9. Germline lookup yields CDR1 MDHEN and CDR2 SYDVKM. This chain's CDR3 is CASSSPGTGAGEAFF. The CDR3 DNA follows: TGTGCCAGCAGTTCTCCTGGGACAGGGGCGGGTGAAGCTTTCTTT.

The chain is built from TRBV25-1 and TRBJ2-4, with TRBD1 identical over 10 bases. The CDR3 has 16 amino acids. Germline V gene data show CDR1 as MGHDK and CDR2 as SYGVNS. V was pared by 4 bases and J by 2 bases, with 5 bases of the junction left unmatched. This CDR3 reads CASSVDRGGTKNIQYF. CDR3 coding DNA: TGTGCCAGCAGTGTGGACAGGGGGGGAACCAAAAACATTCAGTACTTC.

This sequence joins TRBV30 and TRBJ2-5, with a tentative D call TRBD2 (6 bases). With 7 bases removed from V and 4 bases from J, the gap between germline ends came to 22 bases. This CDR3 spans 15 amino acids. Per germline, CDR1 GTSNPN and CDR2 SVGIG (reference sequence). The CDR3 sequence: CALINRLRGLETQYF. CDR3 in DNA: TGTGCCTTAATCAACAGACTCCGGGGGTTAGAGACCCAGTACTTC.

The rearrangement joins TRBV6-4 to TRBJ2-3, with TRBD2 identical over 10 bases. The germline V gene encodes CDR1 MRHNA and CDR2 SNTAGT. J was trimmed by 3 bases and V by 2 bases; bases with no gene match: 14. The CDR3 sequence is 19 residues long. DNA of the CDR3: TGTGCCAGCAGTGACCCGACCTGCGCACTAGCGGGAAGAACAGATACGCAGTATTTT. Translation gives CASSDPTCALAGRTDTQYF.

In its sample, this clone was seen once. V and J are TRBV29-1 and TRBJ1-2; D might be TRBD1 (6 bases). Germline values: CDR1 SQVTM, CDR2 ANQGSEA. V was trimmed by 6 bases and J by 2 bases, leaving 13 bases between them. CDR3 length equals 13 residues. The CDR3 sequence is CSVGGDSNYGYTF. The CDR3 DNA reads TGCAGCGTAGGGGGGGACTCCAACTATGGCTACACCTTC.

The chain joins TRBV7-6 to TRBJ2-7; TRBD1 matches at 7 bases. This CDR3 spans 12 amino acids. V was clipped by 5 bases and J by 4 bases; unmatched bases: 2. From germline, CDR1 is SGHVS and CDR2 FNYEAQ. CDR3 in DNA: TGTGCCAGCAGCCCGGACAGGTACGAGCAGTACTTC. Translated, it gives CASSPDRYEQYF.

This chain joins TRBV28 and TRBJ1-5; no firm D call. This CDR3 is built from 13 residues. The germline V gene has CDR1 MDHEN and CDR2 SYDVKM. V was clipped by 8 bases and J by 3 bases, with 11 bases between them. The CDR3 loop is CASRSTLNQPQHF. The CDR3 DNA follows: TGTGCCAGCCGATCGACACTCAATCAGCCCCAGCATTTT.

CDR3 sequence reads: CATSAGGGRYEQYF. Written as DNA, the CDR3 is TGTGCCACCTCGGCTGGCGGAGGGCGCTACGAGCAGTACTTC. V usage is TRBV19 and J usage is TRBJ2-7; TRBD2 is a possible D gene (6 bases). The germline V gene has CDR1 LNHDA and CDR2 SQIVND (reference sequence). CDR3 size: 14 residues. V dropped 10 bases and J dropped 3 bases, with 19 bases sitting between them. Full variable domain (missing parts from reference TRBV19 and TRBJ2-7): DGGITQSPKYLFRKEGQNVTLSCEQNLNHDAMYWYRQDPGQGLRLIYYSQIVNDFQKGDIAEGYSVSREKKESFPLTVTSAQKNPTAFYLCATSAGGGRYEQYFGPGTRLTVT.

This rearrangement joins TRBV27 to TRBJ2-2, with 8 bases identical to TRBD1. Germline CDR1 is MNHEY and CDR2 is SMNVEV (reference sequence). CDR3 size: 18 residues. V lost 5 bases, J lost 3 bases, and 14 bases stayed unmatched. CDR3 bases: TGTGCCAGCAGTCTCGGAAGCAGGGGGCGAGTAGACACCGGGGAGCTGTTTTTT. Its protein is CASSLGSRGRVDTGELFF.

The chain combines TRBV28 with TRBJ1-2; weak D call: TRBD1 (5 bases). In germline, CDR1 is MDHEN, CDR2 SYDVKM. V lost 7 bases and J lost 4, with 10 bases in between. The length of the CDR3 is 12 residues. The CDR3 DNA reads as TGTGCCAGCACTCAGGGCGGCTATGGCTACACCTTC. This translates into CASTQGGYGYTF.

The chain has TRBV12-5 and TRBJ2-7; the match to TRBD1 covers 9 bases. This CDR3 has 17 amino acids. V trimming: 2 bases; J trimming: 4 bases; junction bases outside the gene matches: 12. Germline loops: CDR1 LGHNT, CDR2 FRNRAP. The CDR3 here is CASGLTLPGQGTYEQYF. The CDR3 bases are TGTGCTAGTGGTTTGACCCTTCCGGGACAGGGAACTTACGAGCAGTACTTC.

The rearrangement joins TRBV28 to TRBJ1-2; maybe TRBD1 (6 bases). The CDR3 has 13 amino acids. Trimming took 6 bases from V and 8 from J, leaving 16 bases between them. Germline V gene sequence: CDR1 MDHEN, CDR2 SYDVKM. CDR3 coding DNA: TGTGCCAGCAGCTCAAACAGGGCCGTAGGCTACACCTTC. It is translated as CASSSNRAVGYTF.